Below are 25 T cell receptor beta chains sequenced from a single sample in a study of radiation and T cells in renal cell carcinoma. Using immunoSEQ multiplex PCR, the repertoire was profiled, and TCRdb retains in-frame clones only, with some absent. Found here are over 90,000 clones, around 83% of them singletons; the top ten hold about 7.2%. Time point in this sample: blood 4 weeks post-SBRT, at nephrectomy. The treatment: 15 Gy SBRT to primary tumor, nephrectomy 4 weeks later. Material: blood, obtained from a patient whose treatment included radiotherapy and nephrectomy. The source of these receptors is a man aged 55 to 70 with renal cell carcinoma.

This chain joins TRBV7-2 and TRBJ2-7; TRBD1 matches at 7 bases. This CDR3 has 14 amino acids. From germline, CDR1 is SGHTA and CDR2 FQGNSA. The junction had 10 bases not matched to a gene; V was cut back by 4 bases and J by 7 bases. The CDR3 coding sequence is TGTGCCAGCAGCTCCCGGACAGGTCCTGTTGAGCAGTACTTC. Residues: CASSSRTGPVEQYF.

The rearrangement links TRBV21-1 to TRBJ1-1. TRBV21-1 is a recognized pseudogene. The CDR3 spans 17 residues. The CDR3 here is CANLSKKFRGENTEAFF. DNA for the CDR3: TGTGCCAACTTAAGCAAGAAATTTCGCGGGGAGAACACTGAAGCTTTCTTT.

This clone was seen once. The genes are TRBV5-4 and TRBJ2-5; tentatively, D is TRBD1 or TRBD2 (5 bases each). The CDR3 runs 15 residues. Trimming left V 0 bases short and J 5 bases short, with 14 bases between. The germline V gene has CDR1 SGHNT and CDR2 YYREEE (reference sequence). The CDR3 region has the DNA TGTGCCAGCAGCTTGGACGCCAGGTGGGGGGAGACCCAGTACTTC. This sequence encodes CASSLDARWGETQYF.

The J gene is TRBJ2-5, the V gene TRBV7-9; TRBD1 aligns across 10 bases. Germline loops: CDR1 SEHNR, CDR2 FQNEAQ (reference sequence). This CDR3 contains 17 residues. The junction had 10 bases not matched to a gene; V was cut back by 6 bases and J by 0 bases. The DNA of the CDR3 is TGTGCCAGCAGGTCTATGAAAGGACAGGGGGACCAAGAGACCCAGTACTTC. It codes for CASRSMKGQGDQETQYF.

The chain recombines TRBV4-2 with TRBJ2-5; D is perhaps TRBD2 (6 bases). Per the germline V gene, CDR1 is LGHNA and CDR2 is YNFKEQ. Trimming left V 0 bases short and J 0 bases short, with 8 bases between. The CDR3 is made up of 15 amino acids. CDR3 sequence reads: CASSQDAGYQETQYF. Here the CDR3 DNA reads TGTGCCAGCAGCCAAGATGCGGGGTACCAAGAGACCCAGTACTTC.

This chain links TRBV27 with TRBJ2-6; D is tentatively TRBD1 or TRBD2 (5 bases each). CDR3 length: 13 residues. Between the trimmed V and J ends, which lost 8 bases and 3 bases, there was a span of 8 bases. The germline V gene encodes CDR1 MNHEY and CDR2 SMNVEV (reference sequence). CDR3 nucleotides: TGTGCCAGCGGGGGTTTTGGGGCCAACGTCCTGACTTTC. Its translation is CASGGFGANVLTF.

The chain has TRBV4-1 and TRBJ2-7, with 7 bases aligning to TRBD1. V was clipped by 3 bases and J by 2 bases; unmatched bases: 10. The CDR3 is made up of 16 amino acids. Germline CDR1 reads MGHRA; CDR2 reads YSYEKL. The CDR3 DNA is TGCGCCAGCAGCCACTCGACAGGGACCTACACCTACGAGCAGTACTTC. The encoded protein is CASSHSTGTYTYEQYF.

This chain uses TRBV5-1 with TRBJ2-2, with D possibly being TRBD1 (6 bases). The V end was cut by 0 bases, the J end by 1 base, with 7 bases between. There are 15 residues in the CDR3. Germline CDR1 and CDR2: SGHRS and YFSETQ. This CDR3 reads CASSLARGNTGELFF. As DNA, the CDR3 is TGCGCCAGCAGCTTGGCCAGGGGGAACACCGGGGAGCTGTTTTTT.

The chain joins TRBV19 to TRBJ2-3, with 7 nucleotides matching TRBD1. V lost 6 bases to trimming and J lost 2 bases; unmatched junction nucleotides: 11. In germline, CDR1 is LNHDA, CDR2 SQIVND (reference sequence). The CDR3 totals 16 residues. The CDR3 here is CASRRRGRETTDTQYF. DNA of the CDR3: TGTGCCAGTAGGCGCAGGGGGAGAGAAACCACAGATACGCAGTATTTT.

This CDR3 is CATRGGGRETQYF. The CDR3 nucleotides are TGTGCCACCAGAGGGGGGGGGCGAGAGACCCAGTACTTC. V gene TRBV15 combines with J gene TRBJ2-5, with D possibly being TRBD2 (7 bases). The V end was cut by 6 bases, the J end by 4 bases, with 12 bases between. CDR3 length: 13 amino acids. Germline V gene lookup returns CDR1 LNHNV and CDR2 YYDKDF (reference sequence).

J is TRBJ1-5 and V is TRBV4-1, with TRBD1 matching 7 bases. With 5 bases clipped from V and 4 bases from J, the junction kept 8 bases outside the gene matches. The CDR3 contains 15 residues. Germline CDR1 reads MGHRA; CDR2 reads YSYEKL. The CDR3 bases are TGCGCCAGCAGCGCCCGACAGGGCGGTAATCAGCCCCAGCATTTT. It codes for CASSARQGGNQPQHF.

The chain carries TRBV9 and TRBJ2-3; D gene uncertain. Germline-derived CDR1 and CDR2 are SGDLS and YYNGEE. CDR3 size: 13 residues. Trimming removed 0 bases at V and 5 bases at J, with 7 bases between. The CDR3 DNA is TGTGCCAGCAGCGTAGAGGAAGGAGATACGCAGTATTTT. The encoded protein is CASSVEEGDTQYF.

This chain connects TRBV6-1 to TRBJ2-3; D unclear. CDR3 length equals 13 residues. Germline assignment: CDR1 MNHNS and CDR2 SASEGT. Trimming took off 7 bases at V and 1 base at J, with 9 bases between the two ends. The CDR3 loop reads CASISGGTDTQYF. The CDR3 DNA reads as TGTGCCAGCATTTCTGGGGGCACAGATACGCAGTATTTT.

J is TRBJ2-5 and V is TRBV18; D is perhaps TRBD1 or TRBD2 (5 bases each). CDR3 length: 15 amino acids. Germline V lookup: CDR1 KGHSH, CDR2 LQKENI. V shed 3 bases and J shed 4 bases, with 15 bases lying between them. The CDR3 DNA reads as TGTGCCAGCTCACCTGTGGGGACGGATGGAGAGACCCAGTACTTC. Translating gives CASSPVGTDGETQYF.

This clone came up once. The chain employs TRBV28 and TRBJ1-5; D may be TRBD1 (6 bases). V dropped 6 bases and J dropped 1 base, with 16 bases sitting between them. The CDR3 consists of 16 residues. Germline CDR1 MDHEN, CDR2 SYDVKM. CDR3 sequence: CASRIYRDQSNQPQHF. The CDR3 DNA reads TGTGCCAGCAGAATCTACAGGGACCAGAGCAATCAGCCCCAGCATTTT. The whole variable domain, remainder taken from reference TRBV28 and TRBJ1-5, is DVKVTQSSRYLVKRTGEKVFLECVQDMDHENMFWYRQDPGLGLRLIYFSYDVKMKEKGDIPEGYSVSREKKERFSLILESASTNQTSMYLCASRIYRDQSNQPQHFGDGTRLSIL.

This chain joins TRBV23-1 and TRBJ2-2, with D uncertain. TRBV23-1 counts as an open reading frame of uncertain function. Trimming took off 2 bases at V and 1 base at J, with 11 bases between the two ends. This CDR3 spans 16 amino acids. The CDR3 spells CASSQPKKKNTGELFF. As DNA, the CDR3 is TGCGCCAGCAGTCAACCGAAGAAGAAGAACACCGGGGAGCTGTTTTTT.

This chain uses TRBV28 with TRBJ2-7, with D tentatively TRBD1 or TRBD2 (5 bases each). Germline CDR1 MDHEN, CDR2 SYDVKM. The CDR3 spans 13 residues. The CDR3 coding sequence is TGTGCTGTTTGGGCAGGGAGCTCCTACGAGCAGTACTTC. It specifies CAVWAGSSYEQYF.

J is TRBJ2-7 and V is TRBV10-3, with TRBD2 matching over 13 bases. V shed 10 bases and J 0 bases; nucleotides not matched to a gene: 6. From germline, CDR1 is ENHRY and CDR2 SYGVKD. The CDR3 totals 15 residues. The CDR3 here is CATTGTSGVSYEQYF. Here the CDR3 DNA reads TGTGCCACCACAGGGACTAGCGGGGTCTCCTACGAGCAGTACTTC.

V usage is TRBV4-2 and J usage is TRBJ1-2; a weak D match, TRBD1 (6 bases). Germline CDR1 and CDR2: LGHNA and YNFKEQ. The CDR3 spans 14 residues. V was trimmed by 4 bases and J by 2 bases, leaving 11 bases between them. DNA for the CDR3: TGTGCCAGCAGCCCTGGAGGGGGGAACTATGGCTACACCTTC. Protein: CASSPGGGNYGYTF.

V gene TRBV30 combines with J gene TRBJ1-5; no clear D gene. V lost 0 bases and J 7 bases, leaving 10 bases between the germline ends. Germline CDR1 GTSNPN, CDR2 SVGIG (reference sequence). This CDR3 region has 13 residues. Here the CDR3 DNA reads TGTGCCTGGAGTGTAGGCAGGATCCAGCCCCAGCATTTT. Residues: CAWSVGRIQPQHF.

J is TRBJ2-7 and V is TRBV19, with D perhaps matching TRBD1 or TRBD2 (5 bases each). From germline, CDR1 is LNHDA and CDR2 SQIVND (reference sequence). This CDR3 is built from 14 residues. Trimming removed 8 bases at V and 6 bases at J, with 20 bases between. Here the CDR3 reads CASSTSGTHGEQYF. In DNA form, the CDR3 reads TGTGCCAGTTCGACCTCCGGGACCCATGGCGAGCAGTACTTC. The full variable domain, in which reference TRBV19 and TRBJ2-7 provide the parts outside the CDR3, is DGGITQSPKYLFRKEGQNVTLSCEQNLNHDAMYWYRQDPGQGLRLIYYSQIVNDFQKGDIAEGYSVSREKKESFPLTVTSAQKNPTAFYLCASSTSGTHGEQYFGPGTRLTVT.

DNA of the CDR3: TGTGCCAGCAGTTTGCAACCCGACCGACAGGGCTACGAGCAGTACTTC. Amino acids: CASSLQPDRQGYEQYF. The V and J genes are TRBV27 and TRBJ2-7; 7 bases map to TRBD1. J lost 3 bases, V lost 3 bases, and 11 bases had no gene match. CDR3 size: 16 residues. Germline CDR1 reads MNHEY; CDR2 reads SMNVEV (reference sequence).

This clone was seen repeatedly, ten times or more. The chain has TRBV4-3 and TRBJ2-1; D perhaps matches TRBD1 (5 bases). CDR1 and CDR2 (germline): LGHNA, YSLEER. V was clipped by 0 bases and J by 4 bases, with 10 bases between them. The CDR3 runs 15 residues. Here the CDR3 reads CASSQDEDTYNEQFF. CDR3 bases: TGCGCCAGCAGCCAAGACGAGGACACATACAATGAGCAGTTCTTC.

The genes are TRBV7-3 and TRBJ2-2, with 9 bases matching TRBD2. Germline assignment: CDR1 SGHTA and CDR2 FQGTGA. The CDR3 is 16 amino acids. The trim removed 3 bases at V and 4 bases at J, leaving 6 bases unmatched. The CDR3 nucleotides are TGTGCCAGCAGCTTTGTAGCTAGCGGGACCACCGGGGAGCTGTTTTTT. The encoded protein is CASSFVASGTTGELFF.

In this sample, this clone turned up a few times. This rearrangement joins TRBV5-4 to TRBJ1-1; D may be TRBD1 (5 bases). Deletions cut 4 bases from V and 1 base from J, with 8 bases between. Germline CDR1 reads SGHNT; CDR2 reads YYREEE (reference sequence). The CDR3 totals 13 residues. Here the CDR3 DNA reads TGTGCCAGCAGCCTACAGGAGAACACTGAAGCTTTCTTT. Its translation is CASSLQENTEAFF.